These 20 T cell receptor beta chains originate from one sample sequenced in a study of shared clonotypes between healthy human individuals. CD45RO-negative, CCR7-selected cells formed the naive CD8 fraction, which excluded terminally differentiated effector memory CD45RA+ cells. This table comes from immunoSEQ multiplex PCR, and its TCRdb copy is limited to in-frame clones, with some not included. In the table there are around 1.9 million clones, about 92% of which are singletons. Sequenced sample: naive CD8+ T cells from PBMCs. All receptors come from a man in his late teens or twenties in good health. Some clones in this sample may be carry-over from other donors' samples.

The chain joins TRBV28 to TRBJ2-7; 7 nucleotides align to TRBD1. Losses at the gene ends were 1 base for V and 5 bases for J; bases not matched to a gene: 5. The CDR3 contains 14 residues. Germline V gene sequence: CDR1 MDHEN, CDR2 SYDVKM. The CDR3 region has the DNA TGTGCCAGCAGTTTATTAGGGGGCTCAGACGAGCAGTACTTC. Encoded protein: CASSLLGGSDEQYF.

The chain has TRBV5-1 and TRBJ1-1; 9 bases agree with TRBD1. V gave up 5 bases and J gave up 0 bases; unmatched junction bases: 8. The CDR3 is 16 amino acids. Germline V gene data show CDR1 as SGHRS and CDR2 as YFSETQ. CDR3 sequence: CASSWDREVLNTEAFF. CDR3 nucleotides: TGCGCCAGCAGTTGGGACAGGGAGGTTTTGAACACTGAAGCTTTCTTT.

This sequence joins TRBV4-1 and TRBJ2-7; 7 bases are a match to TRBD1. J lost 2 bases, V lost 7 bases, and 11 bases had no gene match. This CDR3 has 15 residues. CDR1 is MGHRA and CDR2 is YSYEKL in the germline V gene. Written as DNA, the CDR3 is TGCGCCAGCACTTTTTTGTCAGGGGGTACCTACGAGCAGTACTTC. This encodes CASTFLSGGTYEQYF.

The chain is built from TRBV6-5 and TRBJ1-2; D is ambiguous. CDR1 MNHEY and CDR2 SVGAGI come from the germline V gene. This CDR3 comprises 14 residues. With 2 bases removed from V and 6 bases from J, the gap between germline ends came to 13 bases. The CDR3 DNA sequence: TGTGCCAGCAGTTACCTTACCCCGGGCGATGGCTACACCTTC. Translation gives CASSYLTPGDGYTF.

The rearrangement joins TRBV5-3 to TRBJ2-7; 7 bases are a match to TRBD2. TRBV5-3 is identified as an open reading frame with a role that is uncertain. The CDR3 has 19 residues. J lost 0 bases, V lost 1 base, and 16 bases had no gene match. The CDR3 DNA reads TGTGCCAGAAGCTTGCAACTACTAGCGCATATGCTATACTCCTACGAGCAGTACTTC. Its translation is CARSLQLLAHMLYSYEQYF.

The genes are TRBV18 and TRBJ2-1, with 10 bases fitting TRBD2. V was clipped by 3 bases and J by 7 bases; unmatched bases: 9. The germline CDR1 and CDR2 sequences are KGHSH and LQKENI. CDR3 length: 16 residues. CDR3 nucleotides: TGTGCCAGCTCACCCGTGGCTAGCGGGAGTCTTAATGAGCAGTTCTTC. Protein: CASSPVASGSLNEQFF.

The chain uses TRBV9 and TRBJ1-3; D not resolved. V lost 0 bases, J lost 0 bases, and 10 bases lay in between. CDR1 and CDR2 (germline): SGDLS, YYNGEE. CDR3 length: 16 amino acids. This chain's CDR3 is CASSVGAASSGNTIYF. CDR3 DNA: TGTGCCAGCAGCGTAGGGGCAGCCAGCTCTGGAAACACCATATATTTT.

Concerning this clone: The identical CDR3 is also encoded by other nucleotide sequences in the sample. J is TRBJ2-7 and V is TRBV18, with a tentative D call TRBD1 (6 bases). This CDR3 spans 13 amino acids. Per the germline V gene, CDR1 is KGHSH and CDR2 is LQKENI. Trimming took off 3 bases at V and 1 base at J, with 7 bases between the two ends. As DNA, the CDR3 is TGTGCCAGCTCACCTGGGACATCCTACGAGCAGTACTTC. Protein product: CASSPGTSYEQYF.

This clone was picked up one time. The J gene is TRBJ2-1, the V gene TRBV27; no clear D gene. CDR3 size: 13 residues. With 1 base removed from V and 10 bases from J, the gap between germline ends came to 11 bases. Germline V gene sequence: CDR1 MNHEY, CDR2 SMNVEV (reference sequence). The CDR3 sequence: CASSLLGEPEQFF. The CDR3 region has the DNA TGTGCCAGCAGTTTATTAGGTGAGCCAGAGCAGTTCTTC.

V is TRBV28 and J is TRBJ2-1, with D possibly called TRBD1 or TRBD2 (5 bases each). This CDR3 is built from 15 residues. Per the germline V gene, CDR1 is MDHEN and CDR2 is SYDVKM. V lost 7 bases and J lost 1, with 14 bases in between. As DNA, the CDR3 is TGTGCCAGCACTACCAGGGACGGGTCCTACAATGAGCAGTTCTTC. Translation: CASTTRDGSYNEQFF.

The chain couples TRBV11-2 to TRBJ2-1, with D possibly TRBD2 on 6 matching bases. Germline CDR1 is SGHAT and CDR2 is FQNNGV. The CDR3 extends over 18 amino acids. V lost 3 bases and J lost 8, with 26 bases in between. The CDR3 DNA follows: TGTGCCAGCAGCTTGGGGGGTCTAGTTTTGCGGGCGCAGCATGAGCAGTTCTTC. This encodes CASSLGGLVLRAQHEQFF.

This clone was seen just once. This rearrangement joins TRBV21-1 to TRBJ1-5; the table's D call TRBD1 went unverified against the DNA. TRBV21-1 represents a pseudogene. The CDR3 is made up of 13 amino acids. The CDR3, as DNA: TGTGCCAGCAGCCGGGACAGGGGTCAGCCCCAGCATTTT. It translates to CASSRDRGQPQHF.

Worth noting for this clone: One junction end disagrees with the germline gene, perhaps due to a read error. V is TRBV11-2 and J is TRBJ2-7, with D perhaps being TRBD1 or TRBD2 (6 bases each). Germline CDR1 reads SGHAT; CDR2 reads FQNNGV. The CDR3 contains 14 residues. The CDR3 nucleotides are TGTGCCAGCAGTTTAGGGGGGAGATACTACGAGCAGTACTTC. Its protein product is CASSLGGRYYEQYF.

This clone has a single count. CDR3 residues: CASSQVGGHSYNEQFF. The CDR3 nucleotides read TGCGCCAGCAGCCAAGTGGGGGGGCACTCCTACAATGAGCAGTTCTTC. V and J are TRBV4-3 and TRBJ2-1; possibly TRBD2 for D (7 bases). This CDR3 region has 16 residues. Germline CDR1 LGHNA, CDR2 YSLEER. V was cut by 1 base and J by 0 bases, with 10 bases left in between.

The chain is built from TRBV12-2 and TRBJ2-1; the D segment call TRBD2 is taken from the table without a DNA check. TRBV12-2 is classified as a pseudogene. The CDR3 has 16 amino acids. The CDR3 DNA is TGTGCAAGTCGCTTACCCGGGACTAGCGGGACCAATGAGCAGTTCTTC. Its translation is CASRLPGTSGTNEQFF.

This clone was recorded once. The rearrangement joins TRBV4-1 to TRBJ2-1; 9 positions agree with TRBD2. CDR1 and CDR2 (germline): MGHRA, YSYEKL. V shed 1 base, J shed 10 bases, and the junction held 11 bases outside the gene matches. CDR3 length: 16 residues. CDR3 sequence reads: CASSQASGLAYGEQFF. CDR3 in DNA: TGCGCCAGCAGCCAAGCTTCGGGACTAGCCTACGGGGAGCAGTTCTTC.

CDR3 sequence: CASGVGNQPQHF. In DNA, the CDR3 is TGTGCCAGCGGGGTGGGCAATCAGCCCCAGCATTTT. The V gene is TRBV19, the J gene TRBJ1-5; D is uncertain. Germline V gene lookup returns CDR1 LNHDA and CDR2 SQIVND (reference sequence). V was clipped by 9 bases and J by 2 bases, with 8 bases between them. This CDR3 spans 12 amino acids.

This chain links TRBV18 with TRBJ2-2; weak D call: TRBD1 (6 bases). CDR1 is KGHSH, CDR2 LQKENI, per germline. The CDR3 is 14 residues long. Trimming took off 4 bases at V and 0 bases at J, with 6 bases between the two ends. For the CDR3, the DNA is TGTGCCAGCTCACGGACAGCGAACACCGGGGAGCTGTTTTTT. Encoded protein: CASSRTANTGELFF. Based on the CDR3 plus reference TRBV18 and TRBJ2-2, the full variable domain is NAGVMQNPRHLVRRRGQEARLRCSPMKGHSHVYWYRQLPEEGLKFMVYLQKENIIDESGMPKERFSAEFPKEGPSILRIQQVVRGDSAAYFCASSRTANTGELFFGEGSRLTVL.

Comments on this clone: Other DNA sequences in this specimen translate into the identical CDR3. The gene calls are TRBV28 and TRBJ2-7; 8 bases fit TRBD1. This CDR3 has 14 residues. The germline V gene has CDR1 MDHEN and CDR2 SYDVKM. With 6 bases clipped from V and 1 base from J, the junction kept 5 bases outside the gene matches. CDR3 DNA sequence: TGTGCCAGCAGCCTCACAGGGGGTTCCTACGAGCAGTACTTC. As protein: CASSLTGGSYEQYF.

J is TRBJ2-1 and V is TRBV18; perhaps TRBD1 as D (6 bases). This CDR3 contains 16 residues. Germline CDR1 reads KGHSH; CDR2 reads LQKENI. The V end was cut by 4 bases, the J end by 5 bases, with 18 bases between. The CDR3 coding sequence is TGTGCCAGCTCACTTTACAGGGTCAGTGAGAACAATGAGCAGTTCTTC. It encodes CASSLYRVSENNEQFF.